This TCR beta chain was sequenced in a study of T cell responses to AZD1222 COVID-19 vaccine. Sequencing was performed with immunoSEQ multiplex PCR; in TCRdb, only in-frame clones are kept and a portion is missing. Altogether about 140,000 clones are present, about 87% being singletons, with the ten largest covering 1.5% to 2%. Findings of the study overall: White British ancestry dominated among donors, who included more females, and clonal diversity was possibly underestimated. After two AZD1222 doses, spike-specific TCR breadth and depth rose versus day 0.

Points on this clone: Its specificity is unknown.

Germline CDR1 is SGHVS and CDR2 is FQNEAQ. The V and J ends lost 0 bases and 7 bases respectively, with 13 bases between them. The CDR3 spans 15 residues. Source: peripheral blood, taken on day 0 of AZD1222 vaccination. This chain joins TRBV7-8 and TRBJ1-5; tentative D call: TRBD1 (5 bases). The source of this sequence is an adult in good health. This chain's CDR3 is CASSLAAGPSQPQHF. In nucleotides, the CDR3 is TGTGCCAGCAGCTTAGCGGCAGGGCCTAGCCAGCCCCAGCATTTT.